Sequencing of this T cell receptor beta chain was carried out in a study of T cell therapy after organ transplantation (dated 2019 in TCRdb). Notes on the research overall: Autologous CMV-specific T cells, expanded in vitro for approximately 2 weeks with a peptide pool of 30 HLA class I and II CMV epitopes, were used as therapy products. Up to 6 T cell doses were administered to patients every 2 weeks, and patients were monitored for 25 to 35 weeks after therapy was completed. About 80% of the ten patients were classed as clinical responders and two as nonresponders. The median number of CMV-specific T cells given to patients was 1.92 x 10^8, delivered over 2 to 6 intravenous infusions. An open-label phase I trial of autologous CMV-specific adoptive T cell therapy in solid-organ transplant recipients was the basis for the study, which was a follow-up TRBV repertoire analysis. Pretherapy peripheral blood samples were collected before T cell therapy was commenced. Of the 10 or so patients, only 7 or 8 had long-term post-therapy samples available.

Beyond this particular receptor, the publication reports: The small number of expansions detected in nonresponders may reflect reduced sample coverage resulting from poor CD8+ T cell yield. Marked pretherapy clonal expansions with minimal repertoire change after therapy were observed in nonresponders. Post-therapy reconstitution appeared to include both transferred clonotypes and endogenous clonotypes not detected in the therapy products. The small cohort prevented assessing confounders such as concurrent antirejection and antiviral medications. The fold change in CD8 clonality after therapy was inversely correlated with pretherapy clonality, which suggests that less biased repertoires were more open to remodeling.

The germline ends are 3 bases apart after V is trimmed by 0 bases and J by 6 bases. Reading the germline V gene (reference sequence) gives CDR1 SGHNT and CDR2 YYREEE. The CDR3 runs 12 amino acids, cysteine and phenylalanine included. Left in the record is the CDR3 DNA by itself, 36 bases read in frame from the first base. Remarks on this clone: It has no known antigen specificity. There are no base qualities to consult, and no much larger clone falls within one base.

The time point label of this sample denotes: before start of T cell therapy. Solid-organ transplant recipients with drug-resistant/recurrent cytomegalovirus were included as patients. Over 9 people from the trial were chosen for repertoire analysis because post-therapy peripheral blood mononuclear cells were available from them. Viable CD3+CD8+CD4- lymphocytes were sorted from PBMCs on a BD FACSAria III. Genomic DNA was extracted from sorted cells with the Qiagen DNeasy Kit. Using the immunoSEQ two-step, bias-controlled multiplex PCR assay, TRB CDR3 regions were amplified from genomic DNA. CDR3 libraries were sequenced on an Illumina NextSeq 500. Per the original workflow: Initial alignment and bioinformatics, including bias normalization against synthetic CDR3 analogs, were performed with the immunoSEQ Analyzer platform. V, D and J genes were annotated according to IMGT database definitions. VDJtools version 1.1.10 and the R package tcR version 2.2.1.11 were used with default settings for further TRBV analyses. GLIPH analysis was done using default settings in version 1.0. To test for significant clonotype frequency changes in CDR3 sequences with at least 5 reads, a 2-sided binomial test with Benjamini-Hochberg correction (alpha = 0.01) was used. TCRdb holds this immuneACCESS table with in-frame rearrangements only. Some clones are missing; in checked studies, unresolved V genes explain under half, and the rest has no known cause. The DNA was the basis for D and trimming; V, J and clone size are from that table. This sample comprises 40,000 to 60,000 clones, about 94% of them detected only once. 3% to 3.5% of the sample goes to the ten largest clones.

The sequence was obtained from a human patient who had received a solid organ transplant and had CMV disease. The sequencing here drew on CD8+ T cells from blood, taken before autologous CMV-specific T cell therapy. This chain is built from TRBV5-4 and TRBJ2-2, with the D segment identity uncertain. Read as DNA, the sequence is TGTGCCAGCAGCTTGGGGTCCGGGGAGCTGTTTTTT. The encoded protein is CASSLGSGELFF.